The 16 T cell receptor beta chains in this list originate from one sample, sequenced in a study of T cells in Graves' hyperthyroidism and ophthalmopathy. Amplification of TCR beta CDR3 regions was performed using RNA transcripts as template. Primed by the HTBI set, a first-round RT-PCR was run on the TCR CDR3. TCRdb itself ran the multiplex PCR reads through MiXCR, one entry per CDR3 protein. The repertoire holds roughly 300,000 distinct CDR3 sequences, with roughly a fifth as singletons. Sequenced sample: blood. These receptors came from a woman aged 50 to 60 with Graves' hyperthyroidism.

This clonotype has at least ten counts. CDR3: CASSSGQGRNQPQHF. The CDR3 nucleotides read TGCGCCAGCAGCTCTGGACAGGGAAGGAATCAGCCCCAGCATTTT. The chain is built from TRBV5-1 and TRBJ1-5, with 8 bases aligning to TRBD1. Germline CDR1 reads SGHRS; CDR2 reads YFSETQ. The V and J ends lost 3 bases and 4 bases, in that order; junction bases with no gene match: 6. The CDR3 is made up of 15 amino acids.

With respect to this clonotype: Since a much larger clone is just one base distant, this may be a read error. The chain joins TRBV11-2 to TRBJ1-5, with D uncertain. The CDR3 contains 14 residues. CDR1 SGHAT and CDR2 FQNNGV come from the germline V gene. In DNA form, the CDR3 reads TGTGCCAGCAGCTTAGAAGTTAGGGATCAGCGCCAGCATTTT. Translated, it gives CASSLEVRDQRQHF.

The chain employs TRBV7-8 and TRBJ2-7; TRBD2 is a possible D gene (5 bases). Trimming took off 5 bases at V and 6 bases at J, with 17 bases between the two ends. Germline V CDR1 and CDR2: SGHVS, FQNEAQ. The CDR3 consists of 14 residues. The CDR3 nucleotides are TGTGCCAGCAGCCCCCGGACTGGGGAAGGCGAGCAGTACTTC. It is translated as CASSPRTGEGEQYF. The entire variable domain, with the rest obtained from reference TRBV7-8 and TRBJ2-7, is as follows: GAGVSQSPRYKVAKRGQDVALRCDPISGHVSLFWYQQALGQGPEFLTYFQNEAQLDKSGLPSDRFFAERPEGSVSTLKIQRTQQEDSAVYLCASSPRTGEGEQYFGPGTRLTVT.

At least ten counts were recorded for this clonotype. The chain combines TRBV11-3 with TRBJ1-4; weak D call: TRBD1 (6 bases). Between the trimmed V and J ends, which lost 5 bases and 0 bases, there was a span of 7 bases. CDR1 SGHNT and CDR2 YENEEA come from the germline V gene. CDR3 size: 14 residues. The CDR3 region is CASSRQATNEKLFF. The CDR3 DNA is TGTGCCAGCAGCCGACAGGCAACTAATGAAAAACTGTTTTTT.

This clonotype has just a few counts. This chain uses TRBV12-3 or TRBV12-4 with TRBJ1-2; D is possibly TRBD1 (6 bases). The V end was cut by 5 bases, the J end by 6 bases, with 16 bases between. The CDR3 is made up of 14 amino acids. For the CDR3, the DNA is TGTGCCAGCAGTCCGCCTTGGGCAGGGGATGGCTACACCTTC. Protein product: CASSPPWAGDGYTF.

CDR3 bases: TGTGCCAGCAGATCAATGGACCCCTATAATTCACCCCTCCACTTT. Protein product: CASRSMDPYNSPLHF. V usage is TRBV27 and J usage is TRBJ1-6; no clear D. The V end lost 6 bases, the J end lost 2 bases, and 11 bases lay between the germline ends. CDR1 is MNHEY, CDR2 SMNVEV, per germline (reference sequence). This CDR3 contains 15 residues.

CDR3 coding DNA: TGTGCCAGCAGCTTAAATCAGGGGGTACAAGAGACCCAGTACTTC. Protein sequence: CASSLNQGVQETQYF. The chain employs TRBV7-2 and TRBJ2-5; TRBD1 agrees at 7 bases. V gave up 2 bases and J gave up 2 bases; unmatched junction bases: 5. The CDR3 covers 15 residues. Per germline, CDR1 SGHTA and CDR2 FQGNSA.

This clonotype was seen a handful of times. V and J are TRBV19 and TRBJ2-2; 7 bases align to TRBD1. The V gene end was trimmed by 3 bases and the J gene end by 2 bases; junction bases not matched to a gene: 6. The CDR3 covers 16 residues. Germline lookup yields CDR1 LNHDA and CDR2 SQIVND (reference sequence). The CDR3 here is CASSIHRGVNTGELFF. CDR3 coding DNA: TGTGCCAGTAGTATTCACAGGGGTGTTAACACCGGGGAGCTGTTTTTT.

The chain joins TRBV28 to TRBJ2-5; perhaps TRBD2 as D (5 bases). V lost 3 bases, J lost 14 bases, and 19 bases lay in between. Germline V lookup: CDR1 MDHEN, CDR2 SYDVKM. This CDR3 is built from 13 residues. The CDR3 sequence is CASSFPPAGLLYF. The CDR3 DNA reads TGTGCCAGCAGTTTTCCACCGGCCGGACTCCTATACTTC.

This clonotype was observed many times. CDR3 sequence (DNA): TGCAGTGGACGGGGTGGTCGGGACACTGAAGCTTTCTTT. It specifies CSGRGGRDTEAFF. V is TRBV20-1 and J is TRBJ1-1; D ambiguous. Trimming pared 7 bases from V and 3 bases from J, leaving 15 bases between. Per germline, CDR1 DFQATT and CDR2 SNEGSKA (reference sequence). This CDR3 contains 13 residues.

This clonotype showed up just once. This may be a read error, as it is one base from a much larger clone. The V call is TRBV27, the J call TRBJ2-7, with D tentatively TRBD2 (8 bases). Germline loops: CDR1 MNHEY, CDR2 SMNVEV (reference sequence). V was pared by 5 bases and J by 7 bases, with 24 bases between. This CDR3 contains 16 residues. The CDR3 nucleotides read TGTGCCAGCAGTAACAGGGGTAGCGGGGTCAACAATGAGCAGTACTTC. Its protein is CASSNRGSGVNNEQYF.

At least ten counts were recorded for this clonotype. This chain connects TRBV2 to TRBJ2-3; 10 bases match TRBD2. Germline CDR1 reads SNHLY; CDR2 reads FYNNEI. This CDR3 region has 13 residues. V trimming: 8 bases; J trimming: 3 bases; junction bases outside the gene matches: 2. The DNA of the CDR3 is TGTGCCAGCTCACTAGCGGGAACAGATACGCAGTATTTT. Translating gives CASSLAGTDTQYF.

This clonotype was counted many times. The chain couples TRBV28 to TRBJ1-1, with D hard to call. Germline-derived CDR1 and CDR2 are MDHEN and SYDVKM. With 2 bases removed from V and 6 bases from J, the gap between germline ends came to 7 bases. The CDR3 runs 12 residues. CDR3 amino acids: CASSLLRAEAFF. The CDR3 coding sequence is TGTGCCAGCAGTTTACTCAGAGCTGAAGCTTTCTTT. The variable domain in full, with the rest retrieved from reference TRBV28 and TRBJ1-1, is DVKVTQSSRYLVKRTGEKVFLECVQDMDHENMFWYRQDPGLGLRLIYFSYDVKMKEKGDIPEGYSVSREKKERFSLILESASTNQTSMYLCASSLLRAEAFFGQGTRLTVV.

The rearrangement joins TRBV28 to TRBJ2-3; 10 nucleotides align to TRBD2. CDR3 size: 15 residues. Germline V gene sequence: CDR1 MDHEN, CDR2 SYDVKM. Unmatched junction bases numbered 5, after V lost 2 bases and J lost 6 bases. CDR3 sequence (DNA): TGTGCCAGCAGTTTAAAGGGACTAGCGATTGATACGCAGTATTTT. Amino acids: CASSLKGLAIDTQYF. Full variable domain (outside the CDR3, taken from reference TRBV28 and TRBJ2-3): DVKVTQSSRYLVKRTGEKVFLECVQDMDHENMFWYRQDPGLGLRLIYFSYDVKMKEKGDIPEGYSVSREKKERFSLILESASTNQTSMYLCASSLKGLAIDTQYFGPGTRLTVL.

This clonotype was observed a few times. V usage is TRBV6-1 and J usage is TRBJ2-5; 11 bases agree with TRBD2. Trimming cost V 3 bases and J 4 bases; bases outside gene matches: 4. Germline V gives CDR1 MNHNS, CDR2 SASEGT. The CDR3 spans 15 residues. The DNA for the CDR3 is TGTGCCAGCAGTGAGACTAGCGGGAAATCAGAGACCCAGTACTTC. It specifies CASSETSGKSETQYF.

CDR3 in amino acids: CARARGRRTEAFF. The DNA for the CDR3 is TGTGCCCGAGCCAGGGGGAGGCGAACTGAAGCTTTCTTT. The V and J genes are TRBV27 and TRBJ1-1, with 7 bases lining up with TRBD1. In germline, CDR1 is MNHEY, CDR2 SMNVEV (reference sequence). The CDR3 is made up of 13 amino acids. With 11 bases clipped from V and 5 bases from J, the junction kept 11 bases outside the gene matches.